The 9 T cell receptor beta chains below all came from one sample that was sequenced in a study of shared T cell receptors in the human thymus. Clones were read by immunoSEQ multiplex PCR, and TCRdb kept only the in-frame ones, dropping some. The table lists 450,000 to 650,000 clones, around 78% of them singletons, with about 0.014% in the top ten. The same sample was also studied in work on human thymus T cells.

The sequenced sample was thymocytes. These receptors all come from a boy younger than two with a congenital heart defect.

The chain carries TRBV6-5 and TRBJ2-3; tentative D call: TRBD2 (5 bases). Germline CDR1 reads MNHEY; CDR2 reads SVGAGI. The CDR3 spans 13 residues. Trimming stripped 6 bases from V and 5 bases from J, with 12 bases between. For the CDR3, the DNA is TGTGCCAGCAGACGAACTAGTGGAGATACGCAGTATTTT. Translated: CASRRTSGDTQYF.

This sequence joins TRBV7-2 and TRBJ1-2; maybe TRBD1 (6 bases). The germline gives CDR1 SGHTA, CDR2 FQGNSA. The CDR3 consists of 13 residues. V was clipped by 10 bases and J by 8 bases, with 20 bases between them. The chain's CDR3 is CATPPGTSNGYTF. The DNA for the CDR3 is TGTGCCACCCCACCCGGGACATCCAACGGCTACACCTTC.

The rearrangement links TRBV15 to TRBJ2-1; TRBD2 aligns across 15 bases. Germline loops: CDR1 LNHNV, CDR2 YYDKDF (reference sequence). The CDR3 runs to 21 residues. V was clipped by 0 bases and J by 5 bases; unmatched bases: 14. CDR3 nucleotide sequence: TGTGCCACCAGCAGAGATCTGGGACTAGCGGGAGGTACGGGAAAGGACAATGAGCAGTTCTTC. It translates to CATSRDLGLAGGTGKDNEQFF.

V gene TRBV7-9 combines with J gene TRBJ2-1, with D possibly being TRBD2 (6 bases). Trimming left V 4 bases short and J 4 bases short, with 14 bases between. The CDR3 spans 15 residues. Germline CDR1 reads SEHNR; CDR2 reads FQNEAQ (reference sequence). The CDR3 nucleotides are TGTGCCAGCAGCTCTCTGGCTAGCGCTTACAATGAGCAGTTCTTC. Translated: CASSSLASAYNEQFF. The entire variable domain, with the rest obtained from reference TRBV7-9 and TRBJ2-1, is as follows: DTGVSQNPRHKITKRGQNVTFRCDPISEHNRLYWYRQTLGQGPEFLTYFQNEAQLEKSRLLSDRFSAERPKGSFSTLEIQRTEQGDSAMYLCASSSLASAYNEQFFGPGTRLTVL.

J is TRBJ1-1 and V is TRBV4-1, with 8 bases aligning to TRBD1. The V gene's germline CDR1 is MGHRA and CDR2 YSYEKL. The CDR3 has 14 amino acids. J lost 5 bases, V lost 4 bases, and 6 bases had no gene match. The CDR3 here is CASSPPRQGTEAFF. CDR3 DNA: TGCGCCAGCAGCCCGCCTCGACAGGGGACTGAAGCTTTCTTT.

The chain recombines TRBV6-6 with TRBJ1-4; maybe TRBD1 (5 bases). V was cut by 7 bases and J by 5 bases, with 20 bases left in between. The CDR3 is 16 residues long. Germline CDR1 and CDR2: MNHNY and SVGAGI (reference sequence). Here the CDR3 reads CASTPLGRGWNEKLFF. The CDR3 nucleotides read TGTGCCAGCACCCCCCTCGGCCGGGGGTGGAATGAAAAACTGTTTTTT.

This clone was observed a handful of times. V and J are TRBV29-1 and TRBJ1-3, with a tentative D call TRBD1 (6 bases). Germline V gives CDR1 SQVTM, CDR2 ANQGSEA. The germline V and J ends were trimmed by 0 bases and 2 bases, with 11 bases remaining between them. The CDR3 length is 15 residues. For the CDR3, the DNA is TGCAGCGTTGAAGAAAATTCAGGGGCTGGAAACACCATATATTTT. This sequence encodes CSVEENSGAGNTIYF.

This chain uses TRBV5-8 with TRBJ1-1; D remains ambiguous. Trimming cost V 4 bases and J 0 bases, with 13 bases left between them. The CDR3 sequence is 15 residues long. The germline CDR1 and CDR2 sequences are SGHTS and YDEGEE. The CDR3 sequence: CASSPRGVMNTEAFF. The CDR3 coding sequence is TGTGCCAGCAGCCCTCGTGGAGTCATGAACACTGAAGCTTTCTTT.

The chain couples TRBV5-1 to TRBJ1-1, with D possibly TRBD1 on 5 matching bases. This CDR3 region has 16 residues. V was shortened by 3 bases and J by 1 base, with 16 bases between the two germline ends. Germline CDR1 is SGHRS and CDR2 is YFSETQ. The CDR3 DNA is TGCGCCAGCAGCTGGACCAGGGATTGGTCGAACACTGAAGCTTTCTTT. Residues: CASSWTRDWSNTEAFF.